This T cell receptor beta chain was identified during a study of cytomegalovirus exposure and HLA in healthy donors. As regards this clone: Its antigen is still unknown.

Study results and caveats: Later analysis showed TCR association rates varying by HLA locus, highest for DRB1 and lowest for HLA-C. The study assumed roughly uniform donor sequencing depth for presence/absence analyses.

CDR1 SEHNR and CDR2 FQNEAQ come from the germline V gene (reference sequence). The CDR3 contains 15 residues. With 1 base removed from V and 1 base from J, the gap between germline ends came to 10 bases. The study ran its PCR with 60 Vbeta and 13 Jbeta primers. Libraries were prepared by immunoSEQ multiplex PCR; TCRdb keeps only in-frame clonotypes and omits some of them. This table holds about 130,000 clones, about 80% found once. The chain has TRBV7-9 and TRBJ1-2; maybe TRBD1 (5 bases). The sequenced sample consisted of PBMCs. The receptor was derived from a man aged 25 to 40 in good health and CMV-seropositive. In nucleotides, the CDR3 is TGTGCCAGCAGCTTAGACAGGAACTTTAACTATGGCTACACCTTC. Its protein is CASSLDRNFNYGYTF.